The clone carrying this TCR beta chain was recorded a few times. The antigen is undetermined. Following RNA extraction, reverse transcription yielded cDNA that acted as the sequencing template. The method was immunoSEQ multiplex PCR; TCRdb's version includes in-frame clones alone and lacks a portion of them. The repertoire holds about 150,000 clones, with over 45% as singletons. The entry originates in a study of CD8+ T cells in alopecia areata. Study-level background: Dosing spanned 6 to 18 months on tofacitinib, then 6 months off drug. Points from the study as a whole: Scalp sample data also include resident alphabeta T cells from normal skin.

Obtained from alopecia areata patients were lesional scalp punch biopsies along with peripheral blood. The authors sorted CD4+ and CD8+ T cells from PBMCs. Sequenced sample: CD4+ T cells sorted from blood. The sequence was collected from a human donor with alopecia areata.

CDR3: CASSLESPPPHEQYF. The CDR3 DNA reads TGTGCCAGCAGCTTAGAAAGTCCACCCCCTCACGAGCAGTACTTC. The rearrangement joins TRBV11-2 to TRBJ2-7; D is unclear. Germline V lookup: CDR1 SGHAT, CDR2 FQNNGV. V lost 0 bases and J 5 bases, leaving 14 bases between the germline ends. The length of the CDR3 is 15 residues.